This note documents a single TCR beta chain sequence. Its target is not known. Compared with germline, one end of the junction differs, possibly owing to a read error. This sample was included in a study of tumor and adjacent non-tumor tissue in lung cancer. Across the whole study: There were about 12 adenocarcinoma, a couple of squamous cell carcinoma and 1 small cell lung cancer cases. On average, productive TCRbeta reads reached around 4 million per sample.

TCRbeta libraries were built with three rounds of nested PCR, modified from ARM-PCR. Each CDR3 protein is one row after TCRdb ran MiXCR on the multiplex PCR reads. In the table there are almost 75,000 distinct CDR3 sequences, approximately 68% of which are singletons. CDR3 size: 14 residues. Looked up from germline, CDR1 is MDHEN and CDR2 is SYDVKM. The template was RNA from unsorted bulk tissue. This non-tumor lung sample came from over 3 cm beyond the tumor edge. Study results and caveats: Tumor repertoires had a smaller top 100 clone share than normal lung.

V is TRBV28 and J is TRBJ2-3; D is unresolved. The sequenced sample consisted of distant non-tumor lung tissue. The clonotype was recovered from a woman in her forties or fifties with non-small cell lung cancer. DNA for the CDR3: TGTGCCAGCAGTTTTCTTAACGGCACAAATACGCAGTATTTT. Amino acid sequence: CASSFLNGTNTQYF.